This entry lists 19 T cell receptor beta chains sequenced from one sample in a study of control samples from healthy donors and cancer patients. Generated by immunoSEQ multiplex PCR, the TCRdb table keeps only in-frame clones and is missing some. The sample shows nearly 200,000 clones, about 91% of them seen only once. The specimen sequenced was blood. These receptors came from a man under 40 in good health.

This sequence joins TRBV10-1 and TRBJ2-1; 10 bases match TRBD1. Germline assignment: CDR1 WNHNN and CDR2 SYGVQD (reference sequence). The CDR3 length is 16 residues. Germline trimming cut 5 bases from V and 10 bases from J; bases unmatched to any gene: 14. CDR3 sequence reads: CASSPRGGQGGSEQFF. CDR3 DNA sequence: TGCGCCAGCAGTCCCCGAGGCGGACAGGGGGGCAGCGAGCAGTTCTTC.

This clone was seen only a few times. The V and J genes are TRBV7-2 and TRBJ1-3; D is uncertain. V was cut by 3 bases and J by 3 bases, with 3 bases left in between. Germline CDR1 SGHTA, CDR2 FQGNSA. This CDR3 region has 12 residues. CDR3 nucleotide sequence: TGTGCCAGCAGCTTGTATGGAAACACCATATATTTT. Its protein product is CASSLYGNTIYF.

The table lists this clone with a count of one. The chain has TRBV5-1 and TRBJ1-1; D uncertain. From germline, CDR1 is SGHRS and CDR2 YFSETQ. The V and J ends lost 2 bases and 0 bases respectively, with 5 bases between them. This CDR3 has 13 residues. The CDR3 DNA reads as TGCGCCAGCAGCTTAGGGTTGAACACTGAAGCTTTCTTT. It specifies CASSLGLNTEAFF.

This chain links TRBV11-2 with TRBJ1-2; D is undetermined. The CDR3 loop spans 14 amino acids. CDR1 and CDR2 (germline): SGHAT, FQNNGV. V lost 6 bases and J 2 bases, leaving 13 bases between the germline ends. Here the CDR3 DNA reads TGTGCCAGCAGAGAAGTTAGCCAGAACTATGGCTACACCTTC. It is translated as CASREVSQNYGYTF.

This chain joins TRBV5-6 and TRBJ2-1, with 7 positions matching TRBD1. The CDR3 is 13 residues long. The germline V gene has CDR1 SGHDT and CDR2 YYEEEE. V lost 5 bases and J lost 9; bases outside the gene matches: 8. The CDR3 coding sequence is TGTGCCAGCAGTCGGGACAGACGGGGTGAGCAGTTCTTC. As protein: CASSRDRRGEQFF.

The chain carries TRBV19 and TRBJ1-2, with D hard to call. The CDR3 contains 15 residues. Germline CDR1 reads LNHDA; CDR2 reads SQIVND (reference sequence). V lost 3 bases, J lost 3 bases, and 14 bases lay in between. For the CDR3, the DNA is TGTGCCAGTAGTATCGGCCAGGAGCTATACTATGGCTACACCTTC. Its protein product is CASSIGQELYYGYTF.

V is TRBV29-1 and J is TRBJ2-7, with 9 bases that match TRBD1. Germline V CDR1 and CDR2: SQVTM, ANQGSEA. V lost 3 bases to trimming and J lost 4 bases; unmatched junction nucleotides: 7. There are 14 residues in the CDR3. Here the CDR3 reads CSVERGQGGYEQYF. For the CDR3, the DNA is TGCAGCGTTGAGAGGGGACAGGGCGGGTACGAGCAGTACTTC.

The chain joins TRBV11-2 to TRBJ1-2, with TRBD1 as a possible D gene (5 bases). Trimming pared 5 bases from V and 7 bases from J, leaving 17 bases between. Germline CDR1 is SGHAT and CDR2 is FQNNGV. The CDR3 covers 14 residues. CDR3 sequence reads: CASSPGGRLVGYTF. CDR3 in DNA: TGTGCCAGCAGCCCGGGGGGAAGGTTGGTTGGCTACACCTTC.

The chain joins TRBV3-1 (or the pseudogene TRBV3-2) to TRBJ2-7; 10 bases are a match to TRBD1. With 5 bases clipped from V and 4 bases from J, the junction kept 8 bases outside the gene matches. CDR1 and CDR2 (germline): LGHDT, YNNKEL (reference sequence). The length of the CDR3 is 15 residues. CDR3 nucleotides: TGTGCCAGCAGCTCCCGACAGGGGGCGGTATACGAGCAGTACTTC. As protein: CASSSRQGAVYEQYF.

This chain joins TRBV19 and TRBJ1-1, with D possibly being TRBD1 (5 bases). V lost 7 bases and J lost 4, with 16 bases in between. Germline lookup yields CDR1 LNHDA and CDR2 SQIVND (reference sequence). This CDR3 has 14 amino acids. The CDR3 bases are TGTGCCAGTAACCACGCAGGGTCATTCACTGAAGCTTTCTTT. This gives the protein CASNHAGSFTEAFF.

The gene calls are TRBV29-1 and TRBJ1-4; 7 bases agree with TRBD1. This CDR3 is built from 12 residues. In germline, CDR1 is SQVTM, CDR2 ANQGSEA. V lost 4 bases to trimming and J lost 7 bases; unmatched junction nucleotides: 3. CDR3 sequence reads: CSVAQGGEKLFF. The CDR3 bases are TGCAGCGTTGCTCAGGGGGGTGAAAAACTGTTTTTT.

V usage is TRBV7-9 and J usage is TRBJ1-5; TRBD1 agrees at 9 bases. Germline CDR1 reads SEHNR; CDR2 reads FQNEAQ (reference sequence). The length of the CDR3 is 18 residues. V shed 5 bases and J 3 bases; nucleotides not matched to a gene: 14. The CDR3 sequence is CASSLGTGFMGPNQPQHF. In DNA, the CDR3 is TGTGCCAGCAGCCTAGGGACAGGGTTCATGGGACCCAATCAGCCCCAGCATTTT.

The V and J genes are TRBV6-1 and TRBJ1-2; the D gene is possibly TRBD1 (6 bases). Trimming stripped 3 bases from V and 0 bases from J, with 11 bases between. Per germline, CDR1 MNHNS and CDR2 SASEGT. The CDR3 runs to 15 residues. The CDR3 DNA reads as TGTGCCAGCAGTGACCGGACAGTCGCTAACTATGGCTACACCTTC. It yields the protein CASSDRTVANYGYTF.

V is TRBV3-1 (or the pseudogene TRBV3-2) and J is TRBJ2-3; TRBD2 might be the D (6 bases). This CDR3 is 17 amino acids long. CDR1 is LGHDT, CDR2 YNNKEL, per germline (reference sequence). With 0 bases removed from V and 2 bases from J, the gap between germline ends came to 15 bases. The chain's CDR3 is CASSQDPRGLTTDTQYF. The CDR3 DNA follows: TGTGCCAGCAGCCAAGACCCTAGGGGACTGACCACAGATACGCAGTATTTT.

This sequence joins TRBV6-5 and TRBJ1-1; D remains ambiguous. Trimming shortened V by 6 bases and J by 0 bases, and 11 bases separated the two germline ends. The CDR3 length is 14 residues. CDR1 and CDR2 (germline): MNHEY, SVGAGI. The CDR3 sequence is CASSYSQMNTEAFF. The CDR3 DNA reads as TGTGCCAGCAGCTACAGCCAAATGAACACTGAAGCTTTCTTT.

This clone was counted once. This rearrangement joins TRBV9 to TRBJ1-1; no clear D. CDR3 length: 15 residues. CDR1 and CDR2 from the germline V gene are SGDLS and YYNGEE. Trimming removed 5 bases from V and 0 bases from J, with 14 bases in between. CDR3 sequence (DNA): TGTGCCAGCAGTGACGGCCACCCCATGAACACTGAAGCTTTCTTT. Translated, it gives CASSDGHPMNTEAFF.

The CDR3 DNA sequence: TGTGCCAGCAGCTCCGCCGGGACAGGGAATTCACCCCTCCACTTT. This codes for CASSSAGTGNSPLHF. V gene TRBV7-3 combines with J gene TRBJ1-6, with 9 bases that match TRBD1. The CDR3 contains 15 residues. The germline CDR1 and CDR2 sequences are SGHTA and FQGTGA. V trimming: 4 bases; J trimming: 7 bases; junction bases outside the gene matches: 5.

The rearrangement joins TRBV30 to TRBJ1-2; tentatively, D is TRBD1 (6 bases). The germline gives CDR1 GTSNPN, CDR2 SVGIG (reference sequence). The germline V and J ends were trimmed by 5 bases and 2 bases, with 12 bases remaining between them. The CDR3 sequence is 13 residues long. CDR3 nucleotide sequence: TGTGCCTGGGCCGGGACAACAAACTATGGCTACACCTTC. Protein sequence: CAWAGTTNYGYTF.

CDR3 sequence reads: CASRVPGTGGGTEAFF. The CDR3 DNA is TGTGCCAGTAGGGTCCCCGGGACAGGGGGGGGCACTGAAGCTTTCTTT. The rearrangement links TRBV19 to TRBJ1-1, with 11 bases matching TRBD1. Germline CDR1 and CDR2: LNHDA and SQIVND (reference sequence). The CDR3 covers 16 residues. The ends lost 6 bases at V and 4 bases at J; junction bases unmatched: 10.